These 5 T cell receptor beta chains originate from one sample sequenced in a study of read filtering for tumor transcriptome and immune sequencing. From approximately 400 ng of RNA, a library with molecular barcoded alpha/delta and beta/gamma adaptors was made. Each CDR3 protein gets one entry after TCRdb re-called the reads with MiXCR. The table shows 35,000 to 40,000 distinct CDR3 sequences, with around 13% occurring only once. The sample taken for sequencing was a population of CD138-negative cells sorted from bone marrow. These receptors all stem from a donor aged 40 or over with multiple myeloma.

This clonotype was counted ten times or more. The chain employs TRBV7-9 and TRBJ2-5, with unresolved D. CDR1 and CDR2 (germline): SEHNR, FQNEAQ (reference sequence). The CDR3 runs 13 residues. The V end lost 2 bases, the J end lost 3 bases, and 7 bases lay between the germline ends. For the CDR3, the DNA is TGTGCCAGCAGCTTAACCAGAGAAGAGACCCAGTACTTC. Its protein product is CASSLTREETQYF.

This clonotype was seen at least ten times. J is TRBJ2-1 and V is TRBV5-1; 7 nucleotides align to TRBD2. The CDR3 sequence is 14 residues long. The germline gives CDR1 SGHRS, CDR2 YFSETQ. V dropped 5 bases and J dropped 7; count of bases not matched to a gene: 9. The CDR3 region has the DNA TGCGCCAGCAGTTCCGGACTAGTGAGAAATGAGCAGTTCTTC. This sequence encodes CASSSGLVRNEQFF.

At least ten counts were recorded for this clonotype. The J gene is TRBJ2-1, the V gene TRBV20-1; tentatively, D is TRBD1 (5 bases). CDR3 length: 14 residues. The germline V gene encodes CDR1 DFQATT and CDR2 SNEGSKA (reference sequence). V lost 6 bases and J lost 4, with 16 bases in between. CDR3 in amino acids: CSAETGSMYNEQFF. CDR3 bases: TGCAGTGCCGAAACAGGATCAATGTACAATGAGCAGTTCTTC.

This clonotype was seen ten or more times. In DNA form, the CDR3 reads TGTGCCAGCAGCTTAGCAGGGGGAGGCACTGAAGCTTTCTTT. Residues: CASSLAGGGTEAFF. The J gene is TRBJ1-1, the V gene TRBV7-9; D might be TRBD1 (6 bases). V was trimmed by 0 bases and J by 4 bases, leaving 9 bases between them. The CDR3 totals 14 residues. The V gene's germline CDR1 is SEHNR and CDR2 FQNEAQ (reference sequence).

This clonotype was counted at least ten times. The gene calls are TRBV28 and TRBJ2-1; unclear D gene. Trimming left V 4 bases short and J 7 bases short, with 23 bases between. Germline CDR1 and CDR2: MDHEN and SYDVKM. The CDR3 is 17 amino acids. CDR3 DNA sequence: TGTGCCAGCAGTTCCGCATCGTTGGGCGAGTGGAGAAATGAGCAGTTCTTC. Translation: CASSSASLGEWRNEQFF.